Below are 24 T cell receptor beta chains sequenced from a single sample in a study of human T cells and chemical hapten exposure listed by TCRdb under 2021. The library was obtained by RACE. Sequencing was carried out with a NextSeq 500. The public reads were run again by TCRdb, first through fastp at Q25 and then through MiXCR, and only productive beta chains were kept. Identical CDR3 proteins give one entry, which carries the most common genes and DNA. For this sample there are 75,000 to 100,000 distinct CDR3 sequences; 10% to 15% appear just once. The top ten hold about 4% of the sample. In light of the paper, this sample's time point label describes: patch test 1, 2 weeks after DPC sensitization. The treatment or condition label, as the study defines it: therapeutic diphenylcyclopropenone sensitization with weekly scalp DPC. The input for sequencing was whole blood, taken in connection with sensitization to the hapten diphenylcyclopropenone (DPC). These receptors originate from a woman aged 55-69 years with alopecia areata. Some clones in this sample may be carry-over from other donors' samples.

The chain links TRBV5-1 to TRBJ2-3, with 10 nucleotides matching TRBD1. The CDR3 extends over 16 amino acids. Germline V CDR1 and CDR2: SGHRS, YFSETQ. J was trimmed by 2 bases and V by 4 bases; bases with no gene match: 7. CDR3 in DNA: TGCGCCAGCAGCCGGGGGACAGGGGCCCCCACAGATACGCAGTATTTT. It encodes CASSRGTGAPTDTQYF.

In this sample, this clonotype turned up many times. The gene calls are TRBV7-6 and TRBJ1-6; possible D gene TRBD1, 6 bases. V lost 4 bases to trimming and J lost 0 bases, with 10 bases between them. Per the germline V gene, CDR1 is SGHVS and CDR2 is FNYEAQ. There are 16 residues in the CDR3. The DNA for the CDR3 is TGTGCCAGCAGCTCCGACAGGAGCTCCTATAATTCACCCCTCCACTTT. Translated: CASSSDRSSYNSPLHF. The full variable domain, in which reference TRBV7-6 and TRBJ1-6 provide the parts outside the CDR3, is GAGVSQSPRYKVTKRGQDVALRCDPISGHVSLYWYRQALGQGPEFLTYFNYEAQQDKSGLPNDRFSAERPEGSISTLTIQRTEQRDSAMYRCASSSDRSSYNSPLHFGNGTRLTVT.

This clonotype was observed many times. The chain links TRBV5-1 to TRBJ2-6, with unresolved D. V was shortened by 1 base and J by 2 bases, with 4 bases between the two germline ends. The V gene's germline CDR1 is SGHRS and CDR2 YFSETQ. The CDR3 length is 14 residues. The CDR3 DNA reads TGCGCCAGCAGCTTGAGCACTGGGGCCAACGTCCTGACTTTC. It specifies CASSLSTGANVLTF.

This clonotype was observed a handful of times. The V gene is TRBV11-2, the J gene TRBJ2-5; D may be TRBD2 (5 bases). The CDR3 extends over 14 amino acids. CDR1 SGHAT and CDR2 FQNNGV come from the germline V gene. Trimming removed 1 base at V and 2 bases at J, with 8 bases between. As DNA, the CDR3 is TGTGCCAGCAGCTTAGGGGTAGCGCAAGAGACCCAGTACTTC. This gives the protein CASSLGVAQETQYF.

This clonotype appeared many times. The chain has TRBV7-3 and TRBJ2-6, with D hard to call. The CDR3 is 13 amino acids. V was cut by 3 bases and J by 3 bases, with 3 bases left in between. CDR1 SGHTA and CDR2 FQGTGA come from the germline V gene. This CDR3 reads CASSFFGANVLTF. CDR3 nucleotide sequence: TGTGCCAGCAGCTTTTTTGGGGCCAACGTCCTGACTTTC.

This clonotype was picked up many times. The rearrangement joins TRBV6-8 to TRBJ2-2; 10 nucleotides line up with TRBD1. CDR3 length: 15 residues. With V trimmed by 6 bases and J by 4 bases, 5 bases remained unmatched. Germline V gives CDR1 MNHGY, CDR2 SAAAGT. The CDR3 DNA sequence: TGTGCCAGCAGCCCTGGACAGGGGGGCACCGGGGAGCTGTTTTTT. The encoded protein is CASSPGQGGTGELFF.

This clonotype was detected ten times or more. The rearrangement joins TRBV19 to TRBJ2-3, with a weak D call TRBD2 (6 bases). Trimming removed 8 bases at V and 0 bases at J, with 9 bases between. The germline V gene has CDR1 LNHDA and CDR2 SQIVND (reference sequence). This CDR3 spans 13 amino acids. In DNA form, the CDR3 reads TGTGCCAGTGGGGCGGGAAGCACAGATACGCAGTATTTT. Translating it yields CASGAGSTDTQYF.

This clonotype was detected many times. V and J are TRBV13 and TRBJ2-7, with D maybe TRBD2 (6 bases). V gave up 4 bases and J gave up 4 bases, with 23 bases separating them. The CDR3 is 17 residues long. Germline values: CDR1 PRHDT, CDR2 FYEKMQ (reference sequence). CDR3 residues: CASSSTRWGEGPYEQYF. For the CDR3, the DNA is TGTGCCAGCAGCTCCACCCGGTGGGGGGAAGGGCCGTACGAGCAGTACTTC. The full variable domain, in which reference TRBV13 and TRBJ2-7 provide the parts outside the CDR3, is AAGVIQSPRHLIKEKRETATLKCYPIPRHDTVYWYQQGPGQDPQFLISFYEKMQSDKGSIPDRFSAQQFSDYHSELNMSSLELGDSALYFCASSSTRWGEGPYEQYFGPGTRLTVT.

The chain joins TRBV11-2 to TRBJ2-4; D may be TRBD1 (6 bases). CDR3 size: 14 residues. Germline CDR1 and CDR2: SGHAT and FQNNGV. V was trimmed by 4 bases and J by 0 bases, leaving 7 bases between them. CDR3 nucleotide sequence: TGTGCCAGCAGCTCGACAGGAGCCAAAAACATTCAGTACTTC. It codes for CASSSTGAKNIQYF. The variable domain in full, with the rest retrieved from reference TRBV11-2 and TRBJ2-4, is EAGVAQSPRYKIIEKRQSVAFWCNPISGHATLYWYQQILGQGPKLLIQFQNNGVVDDSQLPKDRFSAERLKGVDSTLKIQPAKLEDSAVYLCASSSTGAKNIQYFGAGTRLSVL.

The CDR3 bases are TGCGCCAGCAGCTCCCCCCGGTGGGAGGGGTACAATGAGCAGTTCTTC. This translates into CASSSPRWEGYNEQFF. The J gene is TRBJ2-1, the V gene TRBV4-1; 7 bases match TRBD2. The germline gives CDR1 MGHRA, CDR2 YSYEKL. V lost 5 bases, J lost 4 bases, and 11 bases stayed unmatched. This CDR3 is built from 16 residues.

The chain has TRBV7-2 and TRBJ2-7; no definite D call. CDR1 and CDR2 (germline): SGHTA, FQGNSA. This CDR3 is built from 13 residues. V was clipped by 1 base and J by 2 bases, with 6 bases between them. Written as DNA, the CDR3 is TGTGCCAGCAGCTTAGAGCCTACCTACGAGCAGTACTTC. It yields the protein CASSLEPTYEQYF.

By sample fraction, this clonotype is medium-sized. The rearrangement links TRBV29-1 to TRBJ1-2; no clear D. V lost 6 bases to trimming and J lost 6 bases, with 14 bases between them. The CDR3 runs 12 residues. Germline V lookup: CDR1 SQVTM, CDR2 ANQGSEA. CDR3 sequence: CSVPGISDGYTF. The CDR3 DNA is TGCAGCGTCCCCGGTATATCGGATGGCTACACCTTC. Full variable domain (missing parts from reference TRBV29-1 and TRBJ1-2): SAVISQKPSRDICQRGTSLTIQCQVDSQVTMMFWYRQQPGQSLTLIATANQGSEATYESGFVIDKFPISRPNLTFSTLTVSNMSPEDSSIYLCSVPGISDGYTFGSGTRLTVV.

This chain links TRBV29-1 with TRBJ2-3; 7 nucleotides agree with TRBD1. V was pared by 1 base and J by 2 bases, with 6 bases of the junction left unmatched. The CDR3 sequence is 15 residues long. Germline CDR1 SQVTM, CDR2 ANQGSEA. CDR3 amino acids: CSVEGSRGNTDTQYF. Written as DNA, the CDR3 is TGCAGCGTTGAAGGTAGCAGGGGGAACACAGATACGCAGTATTTT.

This clonotype was observed at least ten times. In this CDR3 the conserved last residue, phenylalanine or tryptophan, is missing, so a read error is likely. Because the CDR3's place on the DNA is in doubt, the DNA is left out and the CDR3 is given as listed by TCRdb. The V gene is TRBV7-8, the J gene TRBJ2-7; the D call in the table, TRBD2, was not verified against the DNA. The CDR3 numbers 11 amino acids, ends counted. Germline V gene sequence: CDR1 SGHVS, CDR2 FQNEAQ. CDR3 loop: CASSSYSDLAL.

Only a few counts were recorded for this clonotype. The CDR3 loop reads CASSPLAGVTYNEQFF. The CDR3 DNA sequence: TGTGCCAGCAGTCCCCTAGCGGGGGTGACCTACAATGAGCAGTTCTTC. V and J are TRBV27 and TRBJ2-1; 10 nucleotides agree with TRBD2. V lost 5 bases, J lost 2 bases, and 6 bases stayed unmatched. The CDR3 is 16 residues long. Germline CDR1 and CDR2: MNHEY and SMNVEV (reference sequence).

This clonotype turned up a few times. V usage is TRBV7-9 and J usage is TRBJ2-6; no clear D. Germline lookup yields CDR1 SEHNR and CDR2 FQNEAQ (reference sequence). V gave up 5 bases and J gave up 4 bases, with 3 bases separating them. The CDR3 runs to 12 residues. CDR3 DNA sequence: TGTGCCAGCAGCCTCGGGGCCAACGTCCTGACTTTC. It specifies CASSLGANVLTF.

This clonotype was seen ten or more times. The gene calls are TRBV27 and TRBJ2-7; unclear D gene. The CDR3 is 15 amino acids. Germline CDR1 reads MNHEY; CDR2 reads SMNVEV (reference sequence). V lost 0 bases, J lost 3 bases, and 12 bases lay in between. The CDR3 spells CASSLSSAGIYEQYF. The CDR3 coding sequence is TGTGCCAGCAGTTTATCCTCCGCAGGCATCTACGAGCAGTACTTC.

The V call is TRBV5-5, the J call TRBJ2-5, with D maybe TRBD2 (5 bases). This CDR3 contains 16 residues. V dropped 3 bases and J dropped 2 bases, with 17 bases sitting between them. CDR1 SGHKS and CDR2 YYEKEE come from the germline V gene (reference sequence). CDR3 in amino acids: CASSWSGLGKQETQYF. The CDR3 DNA is TGTGCCAGCAGCTGGAGCGGTCTGGGTAAACAAGAGACCCAGTACTTC.

This clonotype has at least ten counts. The rearrangement links TRBV7-9 to TRBJ2-1; 7 nucleotides match TRBD2. The CDR3 is 14 residues long. Germline CDR1 SEHNR, CDR2 FQNEAQ (reference sequence). Trimming took 3 bases from V and 7 from J; bases not matched to a gene: 6. In nucleotides, the CDR3 is TGTGCCAGCAGCTTGACGACTAGCCATAATGAGCAGTTCTTC. Protein sequence: CASSLTTSHNEQFF.

This clonotype was observed at least ten times. The chain couples TRBV20-1 to TRBJ1-1; 9 positions agree with TRBD1. The CDR3 loop spans 13 amino acids. Unmatched junction bases numbered 9, after V lost 5 bases and J lost 8 bases. In germline, CDR1 is DFQATT, CDR2 SNEGSKA (reference sequence). The CDR3 DNA follows: TGCAGTGCTGTAGGACAGGGGATCACCGAAGCTTTCTTT. Its protein product is CSAVGQGITEAFF.

This clonotype was seen ten or more times. The CDR3 reads CASSPGQPTNEKLFF. CDR3 sequence (DNA): TGTGCCAGCAGCCCCGGACAGCCAACTAATGAAAAACTGTTTTTT. The rearrangement uses TRBV7-9 and TRBJ1-4, with TRBD1 as a possible D gene (6 bases). This CDR3 spans 15 amino acids. The V end was cut by 5 bases, the J end by 0 bases, with 10 bases between. Germline values: CDR1 SEHNR, CDR2 FQNEAQ (reference sequence).

This clonotype has only a few counts. This chain uses TRBV30 with TRBJ2-7; D unclear. This CDR3 has 13 residues. The V end lost 2 bases, the J end lost 0 bases, and 8 bases lay between the germline ends. Germline assignment: CDR1 GTSNPN and CDR2 SVGIG (reference sequence). The CDR3 sequence is CAWSFGSSYEQYF. The CDR3 DNA reads as TGTGCCTGGAGTTTCGGAAGCTCCTACGAGCAGTACTTC.

This clonotype came up many times. The chain employs TRBV29-1 and TRBJ1-5; the D gene is possibly TRBD1 (6 bases). The CDR3 totals 13 residues. Per the germline V gene, CDR1 is SQVTM and CDR2 is ANQGSEA. Trimming left V 3 bases short and J 4 bases short, with 10 bases between. This CDR3 reads CSVEGQGNQPQHF. The CDR3, as DNA: TGCAGCGTTGAGGGGCAGGGGAATCAGCCCCAGCATTTT.

The chain combines TRBV20-1 with TRBJ1-1, with D perhaps matching TRBD1 (5 bases). Per germline, CDR1 DFQATT and CDR2 SNEGSKA (reference sequence). V was trimmed by 0 bases and J by 8 bases, leaving 10 bases between them. The CDR3 is made up of 12 amino acids. DNA of the CDR3: TGCAGTGCTAGAGATCAACAGGTCGAAGCTTTCTTT. Protein sequence: CSARDQQVEAFF.